This T cell receptor beta chain was recorded in a study of blood T cell repertoires in COVID-19. Across the study: Some COVID-19 samples were acute and others convalescent; all came from the United States, Italy and Spain. The analysed material was cDNA or gDNA that came from T cells, B-cell-depleted T cells, or PBMCs.

TCRdb's copy holds only in-frame clones and misses some; the assay was immunoSEQ multiplex PCR. The sample includes 200,000 to 300,000 clones, roughly 80% of them seen just once. Trimming took 3 bases from V and 6 from J, leaving 3 bases between them. The length of the CDR3 is 11 residues. The germline gives CDR1 SGHTA, CDR2 FQGNSA. The clonotype originates from a young woman with acute or convalescent COVID-19. This rearrangement joins TRBV7-2 to TRBJ2-1; D remains ambiguous. Material for sequencing was peripheral blood. The chain's CDR3 is CASSFFNEQFF. DNA for the CDR3: TGTGCCAGCAGCTTCTTCAATGAGCAGTTCTTC.